Presented here are 28 T cell receptor beta chains from one specimen sequenced in a study of Ad26.COV2.S vaccination and SARS-CoV-2 variants. Using immunoSEQ multiplex PCR, the repertoire was profiled, and TCRdb retains in-frame clones only, with some absent. The sample comprises 87,000 or so clones, approximately 82% of which are singletons, and roughly 15% rests with the top ten. The sample in question was peripheral blood, obtained after recovery from COVID-19. Every receptor here comes from a human donor who had recovered from COVID-19.

This clone appeared once. J is TRBJ2-1 and V is TRBV27, with TRBD2 matching 7 bases. The CDR3 extends over 18 amino acids. V lost 7 bases to trimming and J lost 6 bases; unmatched junction nucleotides: 21. In germline, CDR1 is MNHEY, CDR2 SMNVEV (reference sequence). In DNA, the CDR3 is TGTGCCAGCACCAATTGGGGGGGTACCTCCCCCTCGGGCAATGAGCAGTTCTTC. Amino acids: CASTNWGGTSPSGNEQFF.

The chain joins TRBV6-5 to TRBJ1-3; D is undetermined. The CDR3 extends over 16 amino acids. Germline V CDR1 and CDR2: MNHEY, SVGAGI. V dropped 0 bases and J dropped 0 bases, with 9 bases sitting between them. The CDR3 bases are TGTGCCAGCAGTTACTCCTTAGGCTACTCTGGAAACACCATATATTTT. It codes for CASSYSLGYSGNTIYF.

The chain employs TRBV10-3 and TRBJ2-5; no clear D. V was cut by 2 bases and J by 4 bases, with 8 bases left in between. Germline CDR1 ENHRY, CDR2 SYGVKD. The CDR3 totals 13 residues. CDR3 amino acids: CAISEAGVETQYF. In nucleotides, the CDR3 is TGTGCCATCAGTGAGGCTGGGGTAGAGACCCAGTACTTC.

This rearrangement joins TRBV3-1 (or the pseudogene TRBV3-2) to TRBJ1-5, with D perhaps matching TRBD1 (6 bases). Germline-derived CDR1 and CDR2 are LGHDT and YNNKEL (reference sequence). CDR3 length equals 14 residues. CDR3 amino acids: CSGKGGASNQPQHF. The CDR3 nucleotides are TGTTCAGGAAAAGGGGGGGCCAGCAATCAGCCCCAGCATTTT.

The chain combines TRBV10-1 with TRBJ2-1; a possible D gene is TRBD2 (6 bases). The CDR3 has 15 amino acids. In germline, CDR1 is WNHNN, CDR2 SYGVQD (reference sequence). Trimming took off 0 bases at V and 4 bases at J, with 10 bases between the two ends. The CDR3 DNA reads TGCGCCAGCAGTGAGTCGGTAGCGGTTTACAATGAGCAGTTCTTC. It specifies CASSESVAVYNEQFF.

The table lists this clone with a few counts. The chain employs TRBV12-5 and TRBJ2-2, with a possible D match to TRBD1 (5 bases). The CDR3 length is 15 residues. The V end was cut by 5 bases, the J end by 0 bases, with 10 bases between. Germline V gene data show CDR1 as LGHNT and CDR2 as FRNRAP. The CDR3 bases are TGTGCTAGTGGTCCAACAGGTTCGAACACCGGGGAGCTGTTTTTT. It specifies CASGPTGSNTGELFF.

This chain connects TRBV5-4 to TRBJ2-4, with 8 bases fitting TRBD2. The germline V gene has CDR1 SGHNT and CDR2 YYREEE (reference sequence). With 0 bases clipped from V and 8 bases from J, the junction kept 10 bases outside the gene matches. The CDR3 is 16 amino acids. CDR3 loop: CASSLGIGAGADIQYF. The CDR3 region has the DNA TGTGCCAGCAGCTTGGGTATCGGAGCGGGGGCGGACATTCAGTACTTC.

This clone was seen once. The gene calls are TRBV25-1 and TRBJ2-2; 8 nucleotides agree with TRBD1. Germline CDR1 is MGHDK and CDR2 is SYGVNS. The CDR3 runs 12 residues. The ends lost 4 bases at V and 11 bases at J; junction bases unmatched: 3. The CDR3 DNA reads TGTGCCAGCAGTGGGGGGACAGGAGAGCTGTTTTTT. This sequence encodes CASSGGTGELFF.

The V gene is TRBV28, the J gene TRBJ2-1; TRBD2 aligns across 7 bases. Trimming cost V 8 bases and J 15 bases; bases outside gene matches: 22. Per germline, CDR1 MDHEN and CDR2 SYDVKM. This CDR3 is 15 amino acids long. The DNA for the CDR3 is TGTGCCAGCTGGAGAAGGGGAGGGGCCGGCAGGGAGTCGTTCTTC. Protein: CASWRRGGAGRESFF.

This chain joins TRBV29-1 and TRBJ2-3; 10 bases align to TRBD2. In germline, CDR1 is SQVTM, CDR2 ANQGSEA. The CDR3 spans 15 residues. With 7 bases clipped from V and 1 base from J, the junction kept 8 bases outside the gene matches. CDR3 loop: CSADGLAGGTDTQYF. CDR3 DNA sequence: TGCAGCGCCGATGGGCTAGCGGGGGGCACAGATACGCAGTATTTT.

The rearrangement joins TRBV28 to TRBJ1-2; D call uncertain. V was shortened by 6 bases and J by 7 bases, with 18 bases between the two germline ends. The CDR3 contains 14 residues. Germline loops: CDR1 MDHEN, CDR2 SYDVKM. This CDR3 is CASSSGGEMPGYTF. CDR3 nucleotide sequence: TGTGCCAGCAGCTCAGGTGGGGAGATGCCTGGCTACACCTTC.

V is TRBV19 and J is TRBJ2-3; 12 bases agree with TRBD2. This CDR3 has 21 residues. Germline assignment: CDR1 LNHDA and CDR2 SQIVND (reference sequence). J gave up 2 bases and V 4 bases, and 19 bases lay outside the gene matches. The CDR3 sequence is CASSTGNGLAGSAGATDTQYF. CDR3 DNA sequence: TGTGCCAGTAGTACAGGGAATGGACTAGCGGGATCAGCGGGGGCCACAGATACGCAGTATTTT.

This clone occurred once. The chain recombines TRBV5-4 with TRBJ1-1, with 9 bases fitting TRBD1. V gave up 5 bases and J gave up 0 bases; unmatched junction bases: 8. Germline CDR1 and CDR2: SGHNT and YYREEE (reference sequence). The CDR3 extends over 16 amino acids. CDR3 nucleotide sequence: TGTGCCAGCAGGTCGGGACAGGGACGTATGAACACTGAAGCTTTCTTT. Amino acids: CASRSGQGRMNTEAFF. Full variable domain (outside the CDR3, taken from reference TRBV5-4 and TRBJ1-1): ETGVTQSPTHLIKTRGQQVTLRCSSQSGHNTVSWYQQALGQGPQFIFQYYREEENGRGNFPPRFSGLQFPNYSSELNVNALELDDSALYLCASRSGQGRMNTEAFFGQGTRLTVV.

This CDR3 reads CAISVAGGGISSYEQYF. The CDR3 bases are TGTGCCATCAGTGTAGCAGGAGGGGGAATTTCGTCCTACGAGCAGTACTTC. V gene TRBV10-3 combines with J gene TRBJ2-7; D may be TRBD1 or TRBD2 (6 bases each). Per the germline V gene, CDR1 is ENHRY and CDR2 is SYGVKD. Trimming took 4 bases from V and 1 from J, leaving 20 bases between them. CDR3 size: 17 residues.

The rearrangement uses TRBV4-2 and TRBJ2-1, with 13 bases matching TRBD2. CDR1 is LGHNA and CDR2 is YNFKEQ in the germline V gene. Trimming removed 0 bases from V and 2 bases from J; junction bases left unmatched: 10. CDR3 length: 20 residues. The CDR3 loop is CASSQDETSGRSSTYNEQFF. The CDR3 DNA reads as TGTGCCAGCAGCCAAGACGAGACTAGCGGGAGGTCGTCAACCTACAATGAGCAGTTCTTC.

V and J are TRBV6-2 or TRBV6-3 and TRBJ1-5, with a tentative D call TRBD1 (5 bases). The V gene lost 5 bases and the J gene lost 1 base, with 12 bases spanning the gap. The CDR3 consists of 15 residues. Germline V gene data show CDR1 as MNHEY and CDR2 as SVGEGT. Written as DNA, the CDR3 is TGTGCCAGCAGTATAGGGGTTTGGAGCAATCAGCCCCAGCATTTT. Translating it yields CASSIGVWSNQPQHF.

The genes are TRBV6-2 or TRBV6-3 and TRBJ2-5; TRBD2 matches at 10 bases. This CDR3 spans 18 amino acids. J lost 0 bases, V lost 2 bases, and 9 bases had no gene match. The germline V gene encodes CDR1 MNHEY and CDR2 SVGEGT. DNA for the CDR3: TGTGCCAGCAGTTACGGTTGGGGGACTAGCGAAAACCAAGAGACCCAGTACTTC. It yields the protein CASSYGWGTSENQETQYF.

The V call is TRBV18, the J call TRBJ1-1; 9 nucleotides agree with TRBD1. V trimming: 0 bases; J trimming: 5 bases; junction bases outside the gene matches: 7. The germline CDR1 and CDR2 sequences are KGHSH and LQKENI. This CDR3 spans 16 amino acids. Here the CDR3 reads CASSPPNRGRETEAFF. In nucleotides, the CDR3 is TGTGCCAGCTCACCACCTAACAGGGGGCGGGAGACTGAAGCTTTCTTT. The complete variable domain, with remaining parts taken from reference TRBV18 and TRBJ1-1, reads NAGVMQNPRHLVRRRGQEARLRCSPMKGHSHVYWYRQLPEEGLKFMVYLQKENIIDESGMPKERFSAEFPKEGPSILRIQQVVRGDSAAYFCASSPPNRGRETEAFFGQGTRLTVV.

A few counts support this clone. The gene calls are TRBV11-2 and TRBJ2-3; D possibly uses TRBD1 or TRBD2 (7 bases each). In germline, CDR1 is SGHAT, CDR2 FQNNGV. The CDR3 sequence is 16 residues long. The germline V and J ends were trimmed by 6 bases and 6 bases, with 22 bases remaining between them. The chain's CDR3 is CASRQGGPNPRDTQYF. The CDR3, as DNA: TGTGCCAGCAGGCAGGGGGGGCCCAATCCCCGGGATACGCAGTATTTT.

The rearrangement links TRBV28 to TRBJ2-1; no reliable D call. The CDR3 has 17 residues. Trimming left V 2 bases short and J 0 bases short, with 14 bases between. CDR1 and CDR2 from the germline V gene are MDHEN and SYDVKM. The CDR3 sequence: CASSLLGLTSSYNEQFF. DNA of the CDR3: TGTGCCAGCAGTTTACTCGGTCTTACGAGCTCCTACAATGAGCAGTTCTTC.

This clone was counted a few times. The rearrangement links TRBV7-9 to TRBJ2-7, with 8 bases aligning to TRBD1. The CDR3 extends over 13 amino acids. Looked up from germline, CDR1 is SEHNR and CDR2 is FQNEAQ (reference sequence). With 2 bases clipped from V and 7 bases from J, the junction kept 4 bases outside the gene matches. This CDR3 reads CASSLQGAGEQYF. As DNA, the CDR3 is TGTGCCAGCAGCTTACAGGGGGCAGGTGAGCAGTACTTC.

This chain links TRBV12-3 or TRBV12-4 with TRBJ2-3, with D possibly being TRBD1 (6 bases). The V end lost 3 bases, the J end lost 6 bases, and 10 bases lay between the germline ends. This CDR3 spans 13 amino acids. CDR3 amino acids: CASSFRGMDTQYF. DNA for the CDR3: TGTGCCAGCAGTTTCAGGGGTATGGATACGCAGTATTTT.

The rearrangement links TRBV28 to TRBJ2-3, with D hard to call. V lost 3 bases to trimming and J lost 7 bases, with 20 bases between them. The V gene's germline CDR1 is MDHEN and CDR2 SYDVKM. The CDR3 runs to 16 residues. The CDR3: CASSFFPETPTNTQYF. The CDR3 DNA sequence: TGTGCCAGCAGTTTTTTTCCTGAGACCCCTACAAATACGCAGTATTTT. Filled out from reference TRBV28 and TRBJ2-3, the complete variable domain reads DVKVTQSSRYLVKRTGEKVFLECVQDMDHENMFWYRQDPGLGLRLIYFSYDVKMKEKGDIPEGYSVSREKKERFSLILESASTNQTSMYLCASSFFPETPTNTQYFGPGTRLTVL.

The chain carries TRBV28 and TRBJ1-1; D is ambiguous. Trimming took 6 bases from V and 4 from J, leaving 9 bases between them. CDR3 length: 12 amino acids. Per the germline V gene, CDR1 is MDHEN and CDR2 is SYDVKM. The CDR3 DNA follows: TGTGCCAGCAGCCAAGCGGGCACTGAAGCTTTCTTT. It translates to CASSQAGTEAFF.

The V gene is TRBV19, the J gene TRBJ2-7; no clear D gene. Germline V lookup: CDR1 LNHDA, CDR2 SQIVND (reference sequence). The CDR3 has 14 amino acids. Trimming stripped 4 bases from V and 5 bases from J, with 15 bases between. CDR3 nucleotide sequence: TGTGCCAGTAGTAGACCCCCTTTGAGACACGAGCAGTACTTC. Its translation: CASSRPPLRHEQYF.

This clone came up once. CDR3 in amino acids: CASSPTTSSYEQYF. CDR3 DNA sequence: TGTGCCAGCAGCCCGACTACTTCCTCCTACGAGCAGTACTTC. The rearrangement links TRBV7-8 to TRBJ2-7; the D gene is possibly TRBD2 (5 bases). This CDR3 comprises 14 residues. Trimming left V 5 bases short and J 0 bases short, with 11 bases between. CDR1 is SGHVS and CDR2 is FQNEAQ in the germline V gene. The whole variable domain, remainder taken from reference TRBV7-8 and TRBJ2-7, is GAGVSQSPRYKVAKRGQDVALRCDPISGHVSLFWYQQALGQGPEFLTYFQNEAQLDKSGLPSDRFFAERPEGSVSTLKIQRTQQEDSAVYLCASSPTTSSYEQYFGPGTRLTVT.

The rearrangement uses TRBV6-5 and TRBJ1-2; a possible D gene is TRBD1 (5 bases). There are 12 residues in the CDR3. Trimming took off 4 bases at V and 5 bases at J, with 8 bases between the two ends. CDR1 is MNHEY and CDR2 is SVGAGI in the germline V gene. CDR3 coding DNA: TGTGCCAGCAGTTCCCAGGGATATGGCTACACCTTC. Its translation is CASSSQGYGYTF.

The V and J genes are TRBV5-1 and TRBJ2-1; possible D gene TRBD1, 6 bases. This CDR3 is 15 amino acids long. V was shortened by 4 bases and J by 4 bases, with 15 bases between the two germline ends. Germline V CDR1 and CDR2: SGHRS, YFSETQ. This CDR3 reads CASSLDGQTYNEQFF. In DNA, the CDR3 is TGCGCCAGCAGCCTGGACGGACAGACATACAATGAGCAGTTCTTC.